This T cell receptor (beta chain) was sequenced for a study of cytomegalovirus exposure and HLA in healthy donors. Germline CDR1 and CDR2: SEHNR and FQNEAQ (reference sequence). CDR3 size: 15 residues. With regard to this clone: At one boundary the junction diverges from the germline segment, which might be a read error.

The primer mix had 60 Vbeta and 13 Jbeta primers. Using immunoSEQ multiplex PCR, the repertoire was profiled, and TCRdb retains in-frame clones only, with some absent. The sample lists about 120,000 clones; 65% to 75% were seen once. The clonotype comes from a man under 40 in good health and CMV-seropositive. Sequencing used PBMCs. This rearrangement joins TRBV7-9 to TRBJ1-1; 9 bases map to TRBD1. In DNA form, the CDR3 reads TGTTCCAGCAGCTCCTCGGGACAGGGTTTCACTGAAGCTTTCTTT. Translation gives CSSSSSGQGFTEAFF. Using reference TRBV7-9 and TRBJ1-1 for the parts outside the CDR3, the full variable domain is DTGVSQNPRHKITKRGQNVTFRCDPISEHNRLYWYRQTLGQGPEFLTYFQNEAQLEKSRLLSDRFSAERPKGSFSTLEIQRTEQGDSAMYLCSSSSSGQGFTEAFFGQGTRLTVV.